The rows below give T cell receptor beta chains drawn from one sample of a study of blood T cell repertoires in COVID-19. Some clones are missing from TCRdb's copy, which holds only in-frame ones; the method was immunoSEQ multiplex PCR. The table has tens of thousands of clones, under 80% seen once. The sample comprised peripheral blood. These receptors came from a human donor in a cohort sampled during active COVID-19. Both conserved end residues are part of each CDR3. D genes are given only for firm matches. Size tells how often a clone was seen (once, few, many) or the class of an expanded clone, and some rows leave it out.

j_call: TRBJ1-1
v_call: TRBV7-3
d_call: TRBD1
clone_size: few
cdr3_aa: CASSRDRASEAFF
cdr3_nt: TGTGCCAGCAGCCGCGACAGGGCCTCTGAAGCTTTCTTT

j_call: TRBJ1-2
v_call: TRBV19
d_call: TRBD1
clone_size: NA
cdr3_aa: CASSIDATGGGYGYTF
cdr3_nt: TGTGCCAGTAGTATAGATGCGACAGGGGGAGGCTATGGCTACACCTTC

j_call: TRBJ1-5
v_call: TRBV5-1
d_call: NA
clone_size: NA
cdr3_aa: CASSSGDPGQPQHF
cdr3_nt: TGCGCCAGCAGCTCGGGGGATCCGGGTCAGCCCCAGCATTTT

j_call: TRBJ2-3
v_call: TRBV5-1
d_call: NA
clone_size: NA
cdr3_aa: CASSPGPGADTQYF
cdr3_nt: TGCGCCAGCAGCCCGGGACCAGGGGCAGATACGCAGTATTTT

j_call: TRBJ2-7
v_call: TRBV11-3
d_call: TRBD1
clone_size: NA
cdr3_aa: CASSLRGLGDEQYF
cdr3_nt: TGTGCCAGCAGCTTAAGGGGGCTCGGAGACGAGCAGTACTTC

j_call: TRBJ2-7
v_call: TRBV19
d_call: TRBD2
clone_size: NA
cdr3_aa: CASSIGGTTFSYEQYF
cdr3_nt: TGTGCCAGTAGTATAGGCGGGACTACTTTCTCCTACGAGCAGTACTTC

j_call: TRBJ1-3
v_call: TRBV28
d_call: NA
clone_size: few
cdr3_aa: CASSLSSAIYF
cdr3_nt: TGTGCCAGCAGTTTATCCTCGGCCATATATTTT

j_call: TRBJ1-4
v_call: TRBV5-8
d_call: TRBD1
clone_size: NA
cdr3_aa: CASSSRQGAVEKLFF
cdr3_nt: TGTGCCAGCAGCTCGCGACAGGGGGCTGTTGAAAAACTGTTTTTT

j_call: TRBJ1-2
v_call: TRBV5-1
d_call: TRBD1
clone_size: few
cdr3_aa: CASSLDRGTIGGYTF
cdr3_nt: TGCGCCAGCAGCTTGGACAGGGGGACCATTGGTGGCTACACCTTC

j_call: TRBJ2-7
v_call: TRBV5-1
d_call: NA
clone_size: NA
cdr3_aa: CASSSSAATYEQYF
cdr3_nt: TGCGCCAGCAGCTCCTCGGCGGCGACCTACGAGCAGTACTTC

j_call: TRBJ2-1
v_call: TRBV3-1/TRBV3-2
d_call: NA
clone_size: NA
cdr3_aa: CASSQDPLAWNEQFF
cdr3_nt: TGTGCCAGCAGCCAAGATCCGCTAGCCTGGAATGAGCAGTTCTTC

j_call: TRBJ1-2
v_call: TRBV18
d_call: NA
clone_size: NA
cdr3_aa: CASSPPGGPFGYTF
cdr3_nt: TGTGCCAGCTCACCGCCGGGGGGACCGTTCGGCTACACCTTC

j_call: TRBJ1-2
v_call: TRBV19
d_call: NA
clone_size: NA
cdr3_aa: CASSIGGQSGYGYTF
cdr3_nt: TGTGCCAGTAGTATAGGGGGACAAAGCGGCTATGGCTACACCTTC

j_call: TRBJ1-2
v_call: TRBV5-1
d_call: TRBD1
clone_size: NA
cdr3_aa: CASSPTDRGLAGYTF
cdr3_nt: TGCGCCAGCAGCCCTACGGACAGGGGTCTGGCTGGCTACACCTTC

j_call: TRBJ1-1
v_call: TRBV7-2
d_call: TRBD1
clone_size: NA
cdr3_aa: CASSSSGGPNTEAFF
cdr3_nt: TGTGCCAGCAGCTCCTCAGGGGGACCGAACACTGAAGCTTTCTTT

j_call: TRBJ1-4
v_call: TRBV27
d_call: TRBD1
clone_size: NA
cdr3_aa: CASSLLQGATNEKLFF
cdr3_nt: TGTGCCAGCAGTTTGTTACAGGGGGCAACTAATGAAAAACTGTTTTTT

j_call: TRBJ1-5
v_call: TRBV2
d_call: NA
clone_size: NA
cdr3_aa: CASSVKIAANQPQHF
cdr3_nt: TGTGCCAGCAGTGTAAAAATCGCGGCCAATCAGCCCCAGCATTTT

j_call: TRBJ1-3
v_call: TRBV5-1
d_call: NA
clone_size: NA
cdr3_aa: CASSPQANSGNTIYF
cdr3_nt: TGCGCCAGCAGCCCACAGGCAAACTCTGGAAACACCATATATTTT

j_call: TRBJ1-2
v_call: TRBV7-6
d_call: NA
clone_size: NA
cdr3_aa: CASSINSAGYGYTF
cdr3_nt: TGTGCCAGCAGCATCAACAGTGCCGGCTATGGCTACACCTTC

j_call: TRBJ1-6
v_call: TRBV30
d_call: NA
clone_size: few
cdr3_aa: CAWMDSSNSPLHF
cdr3_nt: TGTGCCTGGATGGACTCGTCGAATTCACCCCTCCACTTT

j_call: TRBJ2-3
v_call: TRBV10-1
d_call: TRBD2
clone_size: NA
cdr3_aa: CASSPAGDTDTQYF
cdr3_nt: TGCGCCAGCAGTCCTGCGGGGGACACAGATACGCAGTATTTT

j_call: TRBJ2-1
v_call: TRBV6-4
d_call: NA
clone_size: once
cdr3_aa: CASSDASVGNNEQFF
cdr3_nt: TGTGCCAGCAGTGACGCCAGCGTCGGCAACAATGAGCAGTTCTTC

j_call: TRBJ2-7
v_call: TRBV4-3
d_call: NA
clone_size: NA
cdr3_aa: CASSQEGFRAGAFSYEQYF
cdr3_nt: TGCGCCAGCAGCCAAGAGGGGTTTAGGGCGGGGGCCTTTTCCTACGAGCAGTACTTC

j_call: TRBJ1-2
v_call: TRBV7-9
d_call: TRBD1
clone_size: NA
cdr3_aa: CASSRDSNYGYTF
cdr3_nt: TGTGCCAGCAGCCGGGACAGCAATTATGGCTACACCTTC